Below, one T cell receptor beta chain is given with its context. Its target is unknown. RNA was extracted from bulk tissue without any cell sorting. This non-tumor lung sample came from over 3 cm beyond the tumor edge. Donors were chemotherapy-naive, newly diagnosed lung cancer surgical patients in China, August–late 2014. This sample stems from a study of tumor and adjacent non-tumor tissue in lung cancer. Study conclusions and caveats: Top 100 clones took a larger repertoire share in normal lung. Significantly higher TCR diversity was found in tumor than normal lung.

The CDR3 has 17 amino acids. Trimming took 5 bases from V and 16 from J; bases not matched to a gene: 18. Germline CDR1 MNHNY, CDR2 SVGAGI (reference sequence). A modified ARM-PCR protocol with three rounds of nested PCR amplified TCRbeta. TCRdb reprocessed the multiplex PCR reads via MiXCR and lists one record per CDR3 protein. The data show 60,000 to 100,000 distinct CDR3 sequences, 76% seen once. V gene TRBV6-6 combines with J gene TRBJ2-1, with TRBD2 matching 15 bases. This TCR derives from a man in his sixties or seventies with non-small cell lung cancer. Specimen: distant non-tumor lung tissue. The CDR3 nucleotides read TGTGCCAGCAGTAACCCGGGACTAGCGGGAGGCGTAGGTGAACACTTCTTC. Protein sequence: CASSNPGLAGGVGEHFF.